This T cell receptor beta chain emerged from a study of shared clonotypes between healthy human individuals. Across the whole study: The cohort had two women and a few men, ages 18 to 49.

This clone was counted once. The antigen remains undetermined. Other DNA sequences in the same sample also yield this CDR3. Recent vaccinations or acute infections were absent in the healthy HIV-negative adult donors. Profiled with immunoSEQ multiplex PCR; TCRdb holds only in-frame clones, not every one. The sample includes some 2 million clones, roughly 95% of them seen just once. The CDR3 contains 14 residues. The V gene end was trimmed by 3 bases and the J gene end by 2 bases; junction bases not matched to a gene: 0. Per germline, CDR1 LNHDA and CDR2 SQIVND (reference sequence). Findings and limits, study-wide: Some naive CD4 clonotypes, approximately 4.5%, turned up in common across four donors.

The genes are TRBV19 and TRBJ1-5; TRBD1 aligns across 8 bases. What was sequenced was naive CD4+ T cells sorted from blood. As to subset: CD45RA+ positively selected. The receptor was isolated from a man aged 18 to 29 in good health. The CDR3 bases are TGTGCCAGTAGTATGGGACAGGGCAATCAGCCCCAGCATTTT. It codes for CASSMGQGNQPQHF.